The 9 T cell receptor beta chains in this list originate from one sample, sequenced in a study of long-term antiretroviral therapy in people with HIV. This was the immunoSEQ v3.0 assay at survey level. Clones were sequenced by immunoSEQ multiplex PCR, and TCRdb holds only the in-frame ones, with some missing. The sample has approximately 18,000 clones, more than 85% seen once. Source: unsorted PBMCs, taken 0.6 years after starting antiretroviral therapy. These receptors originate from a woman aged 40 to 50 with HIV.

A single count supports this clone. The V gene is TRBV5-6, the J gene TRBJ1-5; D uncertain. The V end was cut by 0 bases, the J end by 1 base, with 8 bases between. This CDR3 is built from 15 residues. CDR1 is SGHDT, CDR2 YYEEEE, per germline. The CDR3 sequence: CASSLGLVSNQPQHF. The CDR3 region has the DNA TGTGCCAGCAGCTTGGGTCTGGTAAGCAATCAGCCCCAGCATTTT.

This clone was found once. CDR3 coding DNA: TGTGCCAGTAGCTTGAAAGGGGACACTGAAGCTTTCTTT. Encoded protein: CASSLKGDTEAFF. The V gene is TRBV19, the J gene TRBJ1-1; possibly TRBD1 for D (5 bases). The ends were cut back, 6 bases at V and 3 bases at J, with 11 bases in the middle. This CDR3 has 13 amino acids. Germline loops: CDR1 LNHDA, CDR2 SQIVND (reference sequence).

Here the CDR3 DNA reads TGTGCCAGCAGCTCCGACGGGTCGTGGGGGCAGTTCTTC. Amino acids: CASSSDGSWGQFF. The rearrangement uses TRBV7-2 and TRBJ2-1; D not certain. Germline CDR1 and CDR2: SGHTA and FQGNSA. Trimming stripped 4 bases from V and 12 bases from J, with 16 bases between. The CDR3 consists of 13 residues.

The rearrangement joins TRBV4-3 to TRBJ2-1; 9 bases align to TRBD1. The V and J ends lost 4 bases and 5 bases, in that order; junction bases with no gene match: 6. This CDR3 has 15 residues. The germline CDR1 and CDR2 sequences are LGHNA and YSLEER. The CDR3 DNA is TGCGCCAGCAGCCCAGGGACAGGGAACGACAATGAGCAGTTCTTC. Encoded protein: CASSPGTGNDNEQFF.

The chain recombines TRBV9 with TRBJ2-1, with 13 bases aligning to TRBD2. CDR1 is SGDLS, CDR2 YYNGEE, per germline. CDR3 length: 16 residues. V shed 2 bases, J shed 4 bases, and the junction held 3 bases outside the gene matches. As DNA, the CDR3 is TGTGCCAGCAGCGTTGGACTAGCGGGGGATTACAATGAGCAGTTCTTC. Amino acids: CASSVGLAGDYNEQFF. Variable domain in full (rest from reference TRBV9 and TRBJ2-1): DSGVTQTPKHLITATGQRVTLRCSPRSGDLSVYWYQQSLDQGLQFLIQYYNGEERAKGNILERFSAQQFPDLHSELNLSSLELGDSALYFCASSVGLAGDYNEQFFGPGTRLTVL.

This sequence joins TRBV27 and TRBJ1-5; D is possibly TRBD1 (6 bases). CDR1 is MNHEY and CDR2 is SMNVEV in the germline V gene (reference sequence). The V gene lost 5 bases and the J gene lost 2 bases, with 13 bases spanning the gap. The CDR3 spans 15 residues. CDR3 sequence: CASSTVTGRNQPQHF. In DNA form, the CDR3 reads TGTGCCAGCAGTACCGTTACAGGGCGCAATCAGCCCCAGCATTTT.

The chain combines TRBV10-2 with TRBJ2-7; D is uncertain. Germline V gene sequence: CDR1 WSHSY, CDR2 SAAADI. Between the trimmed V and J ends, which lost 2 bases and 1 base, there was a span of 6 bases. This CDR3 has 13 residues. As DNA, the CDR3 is TGCGCCAGCAGTGAGGAGTGGTCCTACGAGCAGTACTTC. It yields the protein CASSEEWSYEQYF.

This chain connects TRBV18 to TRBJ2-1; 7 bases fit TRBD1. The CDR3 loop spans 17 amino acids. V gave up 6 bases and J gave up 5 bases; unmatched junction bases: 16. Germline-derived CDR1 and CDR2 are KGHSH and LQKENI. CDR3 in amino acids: CASSRHQQGYADNEQFF. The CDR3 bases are TGTGCCAGCTCGCGTCATCAACAGGGGTACGCCGACAATGAGCAGTTCTTC.

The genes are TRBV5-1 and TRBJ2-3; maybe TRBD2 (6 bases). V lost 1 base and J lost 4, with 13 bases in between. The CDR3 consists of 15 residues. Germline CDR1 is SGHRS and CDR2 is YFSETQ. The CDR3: CASSLWGEGADTQYF. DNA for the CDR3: TGCGCCAGCAGCTTGTGGGGGGAAGGTGCAGATACGCAGTATTTT.